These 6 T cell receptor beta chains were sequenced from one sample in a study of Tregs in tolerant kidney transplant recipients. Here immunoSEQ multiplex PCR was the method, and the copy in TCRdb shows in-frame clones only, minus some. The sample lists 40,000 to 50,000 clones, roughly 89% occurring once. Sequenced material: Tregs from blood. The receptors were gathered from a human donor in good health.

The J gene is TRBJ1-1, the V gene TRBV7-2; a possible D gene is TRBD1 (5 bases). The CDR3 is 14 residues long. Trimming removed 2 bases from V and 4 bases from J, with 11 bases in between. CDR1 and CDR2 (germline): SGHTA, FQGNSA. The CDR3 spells CASSLFGGATEAFF. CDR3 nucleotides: TGTGCCAGCAGCTTATTTGGAGGGGCCACTGAAGCTTTCTTT.

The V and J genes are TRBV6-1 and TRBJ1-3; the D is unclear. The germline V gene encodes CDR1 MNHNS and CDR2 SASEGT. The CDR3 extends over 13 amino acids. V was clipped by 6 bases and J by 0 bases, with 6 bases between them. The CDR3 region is CASRTSSGNTIYF. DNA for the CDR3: TGTGCCAGCAGGACAAGCTCTGGAAACACCATATATTTT.

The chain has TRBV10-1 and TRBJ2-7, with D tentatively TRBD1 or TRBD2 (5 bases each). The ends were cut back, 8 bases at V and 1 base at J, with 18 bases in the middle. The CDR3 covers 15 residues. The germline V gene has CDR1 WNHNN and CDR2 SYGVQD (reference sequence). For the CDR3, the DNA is TGCGCCAGCCCCGAATGGGACGGCCTTTCCTACGAGCAGTACTTC. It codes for CASPEWDGLSYEQYF.

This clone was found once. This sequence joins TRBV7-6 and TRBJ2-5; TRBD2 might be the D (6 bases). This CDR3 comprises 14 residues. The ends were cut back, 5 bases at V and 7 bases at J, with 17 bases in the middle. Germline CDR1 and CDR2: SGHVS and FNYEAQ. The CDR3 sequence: CASSISAGPGTQYF. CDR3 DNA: TGTGCCAGCAGCATATCAGCGGGCCCGGGGACCCAGTACTTC.

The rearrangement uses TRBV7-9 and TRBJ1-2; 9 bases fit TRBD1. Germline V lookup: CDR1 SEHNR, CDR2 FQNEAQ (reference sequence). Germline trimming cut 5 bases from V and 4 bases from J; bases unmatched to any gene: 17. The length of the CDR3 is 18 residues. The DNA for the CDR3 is TGTGCCAGCAGCCCAATACAGGGGGCGCCTGGTATTGCCTATGGCTACACCTTC. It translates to CASSPIQGAPGIAYGYTF.

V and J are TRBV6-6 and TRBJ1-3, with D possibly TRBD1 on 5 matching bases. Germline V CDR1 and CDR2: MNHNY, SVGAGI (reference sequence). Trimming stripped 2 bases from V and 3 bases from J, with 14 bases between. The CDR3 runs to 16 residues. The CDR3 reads CASSYTPGAFGNTIYF. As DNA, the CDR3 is TGTGCCAGCAGTTACACGCCCGGGGCCTTTGGAAACACCATATATTTT.